This TCR beta chain was identified during a study of blood T cell repertoires in COVID-19. Original handling: Reference gene primer amplification gave estimated nucleated cell counts. Only in-frame clones appear in the TCRdb table, and some are missing; sequencing was by immunoSEQ multiplex PCR. D and trimming were read from the DNA, whereas the V and J calls and clone size are those reported in that table. The data show about 290,000 clones, about nine tenths seen once. This receptor was taken from a woman aged 40 to 49 who had recovered from COVID-19. The sample taken for sequencing was peripheral blood.

The CDR3 region is CATSRTGGYADTGELFF. The CDR3 DNA sequence: TGTGCCACCAGTCGGACAGGGGGCTACGCGGACACCGGGGAGCTGTTTTTT. The chain joins TRBV24-1 to TRBJ2-2, with TRBD1 identical over 11 bases. V dropped 6 bases and J dropped 3; count of bases not matched to a gene: 8. The germline V gene has CDR1 KGHDR and CDR2 SFDVKD. This CDR3 contains 17 residues.